The T cell receptor beta chain under discussion was sequenced for a study of OX40 agonist ivuxolimab in advanced cancers. Looking at the study overall: As their treatment, patients were administered ivuxolimab, an agonistic anti-OX40 (CD134) antibody. Recorded diagnoses for dose-escalation patients were hepatocellular carcinoma, melanoma, renal cell or head and neck cancer. Study conclusions and caveats: On average, CD8+ T cells had more expanded clones than CD4+. CD4+ and CD8+ blood T cells expanded clonally by week 6 at 0.1 to 3.0 mg/kg.

In germline, CDR1 is SGHAT, CDR2 FQDESV (reference sequence). This CDR3 has 14 amino acids. V was cut by 5 bases and J by 5 bases, with 15 bases left in between. Sequencing was performed with immunoSEQ multiplex PCR; in TCRdb, only in-frame clones are kept and a portion is missing. The sample has around 99,000 clones; approximately 90% are singletons. In regard to this clone: Antigen unknown.

This specimen was CD4+ or CD8+ T cells sorted from blood, taken in a trial of the OX40 agonist ivuxolimab. This chain links TRBV11-1 with TRBJ1-1; D gene ambiguous. This TCR derives from an adult with an advanced solid tumor such as melanoma, head and neck, liver or kidney cancer. CDR3 in DNA: TGTGCCAGCAGCGAATACACCGGAGCGACTGAAGCTTTCTTT. Protein sequence: CASSEYTGATEAFF.